The 2 T cell receptor beta chains below all came from one sample that was sequenced in a study of blood T cell repertoires in COVID-19. Sequencing used immunoSEQ multiplex PCR; TCRdb keeps in-frame clones, though not all of them. The repertoire holds about 320,000 clones, with about 92% as singletons. The specimen was PBMCs or T cells enriched from blood (not recorded which). The receptors here all came from a man between 60 and 75 years old who had recovered from COVID-19.

V and J are TRBV3-1 (or the pseudogene TRBV3-2) and TRBJ2-1; D is perhaps TRBD2 (7 bases). V was clipped by 1 base and J by 4 bases, with 14 bases between them. The CDR3 covers 16 residues. Germline V gives CDR1 LGHDT, CDR2 YNNKEL (reference sequence). The chain's CDR3 is CASSQVPGGGYNEQFF. The CDR3 nucleotides are TGTGCCAGCAGCCAAGTACCGGGGGGCGGATACAATGAGCAGTTCTTC.

This chain joins TRBV11-3 and TRBJ1-3; no reliable D call. This CDR3 region has 16 residues. Germline CDR1 SGHNT, CDR2 YENEEA. The V and J ends lost 3 bases and 0 bases respectively, with 12 bases between them. The CDR3 is CASSLGRRSSGNTIYF. The CDR3 region has the DNA TGTGCCAGCAGCTTGGGCAGGAGGTCCTCTGGAAACACCATATATTTT.